The present T cell receptor (beta chain) was sequenced within a study of cytomegalovirus exposure and HLA in healthy donors. Primers: 60 Vbeta forward and 13 Jbeta reverse. Assay: immunoSEQ multiplex PCR; the TCRdb copy retains only in-frame clones and omits some. The sample table sets out more than 70,000 clones. Whole-study results and caveats: With DRB1 most and HLA-C fewest, TCR association rates differed between HLA loci in a later analysis. The study labeled roughly 160 TCR beta chains cytomegalovirus-associated. Later, an analysis showed that TCR beta chains associated with HLA were more clonally expanded than others that were equally common.

The CDR3 totals 14 residues. V lost 0 bases to trimming and J lost 7 bases, with 8 bases between them. CDR1 and CDR2 from the germline V gene are SGDLS and YYNGEE. Points on this clone: Its cognate antigen is unknown.

The chain couples TRBV9 to TRBJ1-6; D gene ambiguous. The source of this sequence is a woman in her sixties in good health and CMV-seronegative. Material for sequencing was PBMCs. The CDR3 DNA sequence: TGTGCCAGCAGCGTAGGAGTCCCAAATTCACCCCTCCACTTT. It encodes CASSVGVPNSPLHF.